This TCR beta chain comes out of a study of T-cell reconstitution after alpha-beta-depleted transplantation in children. This CDR3 spans 13 amino acids. Between the trimmed V and J ends, which lost 5 bases and 1 base, there was a span of 11 bases. CDR1 and CDR2 from the germline V gene are DFQATT and SNEGSKA (reference sequence). Study conclusions and caveats: Hyperexpanded clones declined; after one year, newly produced T cells mostly supplied diversity.

Preparing the TCRbeta library involved the use of unique molecular identifiers. Using its own MiXCR run on the PCR reads, TCRdb lists one record per CDR3 protein. The table records around 450,000 distinct CDR3 sequences, around two fifths of them present only once. Comment on this clonotype: As yet, its antigen is unknown.

V usage is TRBV20-1 and J usage is TRBJ2-5; weak D call: TRBD2 (6 bases). Sequencing was performed on PBMCs, taken before TCRalphabeta/CD19-depleted stem cell transplant. This receptor was taken from a girl aged 2 to 10 with aplastic anemia, due to receive a stem cell transplant. The CDR3 reads CSAPDYFQETQYF. Written as DNA, the CDR3 is TGCAGTGCTCCGGACTATTTCCAAGAGACCCAGTACTTC.